This T cell receptor (beta chain) stems from a study of blood T cell repertoires in COVID-19. In the study overall: Sources were T cells, B-cell-depleted T cells, or PBMCs; the material itself was cDNA or gDNA.

Looked up from germline, CDR1 is KGHSH and CDR2 is LQKENI. With V trimmed by 4 bases and J by 6 bases, 8 bases remained unmatched. This CDR3 region has 16 residues. Original methodology: Amplification from reference gene primers served as the basis for estimated nucleated cell counts. Measured with immunoSEQ multiplex PCR; TCRdb has only the in-frame clones, and not every one. From that table come the V and J calls and clone size; the DNA was used to work out D and trimming. The sample records 450,000 or so clones, about 88% being singletons. Sequenced: peripheral blood. J is TRBJ2-2 and V is TRBV18; 10 nucleotides line up with TRBD1. This receptor was obtained from a man aged 18 to 29 with COVID-19, enrolled during active disease. CDR3 in amino acids: CASSRGTGVVSGELFF. CDR3 nucleotide sequence: TGTGCCAGCTCACGTGGGACAGGGGTTGTATCCGGGGAGCTGTTTTTT.